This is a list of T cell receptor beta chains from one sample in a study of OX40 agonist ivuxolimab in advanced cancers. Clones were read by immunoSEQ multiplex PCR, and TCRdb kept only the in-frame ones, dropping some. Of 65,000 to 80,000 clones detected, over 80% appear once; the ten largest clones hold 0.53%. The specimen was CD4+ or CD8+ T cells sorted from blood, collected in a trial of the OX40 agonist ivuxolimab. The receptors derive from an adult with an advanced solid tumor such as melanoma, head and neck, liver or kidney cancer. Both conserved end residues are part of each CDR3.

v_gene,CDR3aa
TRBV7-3,CASSLRGGGDTQYF
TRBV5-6,CASSLGGQAHDEQFF
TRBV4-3,CASSQVTGTDTQYF
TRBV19,CASSPSLGGAGSNQPQHF
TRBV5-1,CAKPTDTQYF
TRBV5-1,CASSPGLAASTDTQYF
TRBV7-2,CASSRDQGADTEAFF
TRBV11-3,CASSFDLSGQGSTSTDTQYF
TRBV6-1,CASSSGIHEQFF
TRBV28,CASSSGGPLHF
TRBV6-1,CASGGRVGSYTF
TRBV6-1,CASSEFQGHQPQHF
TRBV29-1,CSSKGESEQFF
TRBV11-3,CASRARTGDNEQFF
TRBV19,CASSHPRDRPYEQYF
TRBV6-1,CASSPLAGDQYEQYF
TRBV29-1,CSVEDLETQYF
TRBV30,CAWSRQVNTEAFF
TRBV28,CASRNRGQSNEKLFF
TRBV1,CTSTPPMSYTF
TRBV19,CASSNVGWELAGVVEQYF
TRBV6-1,CASRVGHTTGELFF
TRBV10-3,CAIRGTSGRSDEQYF
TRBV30,CAWRGGLLNSGNTIYF
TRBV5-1,CASSLEPGSYGYTF
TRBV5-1,CASSLNPGQGANSPLHF
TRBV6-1,CASSEAMGDQPQHF
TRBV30,CAWSPDRGLFSGANVLTF
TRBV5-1,CASSRGDETDGKLFF
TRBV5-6,CASSLVALAGSRLTDTQYF
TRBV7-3,CASSLMGSSGANVLTF